A selection of T cell receptor beta chains follows, all from one sample in a study of beta chain features in type 1 diabetes. Generated by immunoSEQ multiplex PCR, the TCRdb table keeps only in-frame clones and is missing some. The data show 810,000 or so clones, 15% to 20% seen once. The sample comprised naive CD4+ T cells from blood. These receptors all stem from a woman aged 18-35 years in good health. Each CDR3 is given with its conserved first and last residue. Fields, in order: V gene, D gene, J gene, clone size, CDR3 DNA, CDR3 protein. A D gene is named only where the DNA matches it firmly. Clone size is given for some rows only: seen once, a few or many times, or a class if the clone is expanded.

>TRBV19|NA|TRBJ2-7|NA
TGTGCCAGTAGTCCAAGGACGAGTCCCAGCGAGCAGTACTTC
CASSPRTSPSEQYF
>TRBV7-9|NA|TRBJ2-7|NA
TGTGCCAGCAGCTTAGCGATGGACCACGAGCAGTACTTC
CASSLAMDHEQYF
>TRBV28|TRBD1|TRBJ1-2|few
TGTGCCAGCAGTTTCGGACAGGGACGAAACTATGGCTACACCTTC
CASSFGQGRNYGYTF
>TRBV14|NA|TRBJ1-2|NA
TGTGCCAGCAGCACACCCGGGACATCTAACTATGGCTACACCTTC
CASSTPGTSNYGYTF
>TRBV5-6|TRBD1|TRBJ1-3|NA
TGTGCCAGCAGCTATGCGTGGACAGGTGGAGGAAACACCATATATTTT
CASSYAWTGGGNTIYF
>TRBV18|TRBD1|TRBJ2-7|few
TGTGCCAGCTCACCCGGGACAGGGGGCTCCTACGAGCAGTACTTC
CASSPGTGGSYEQYF
>TRBV4-3|TRBD2|TRBJ2-5|few
TGCGCCAGCAGCCCAACTAGCGCAGAGACCCAGTACTTC
CASSPTSAETQYF
>TRBV18|NA|TRBJ2-5|NA
TGTGCCAGCTCACCAACAGGCCAAGAGACCCAGTACTTC
CASSPTGQETQYF
>TRBV4-3|NA|TRBJ2-6|few
TGCGCCAGCAGCCAAGTTGCCGGGGCTGGGGCCAACGTCCTGACTTTC
CASSQVAGAGANVLTF
>TRBV5-6|TRBD1|TRBJ1-2|NA
TGTGCCAGCAGCTTATTAGGGACAGCGTCGTACGGCTACACCTTC
CASSLLGTASYGYTF
>TRBV7-9|TRBD1|TRBJ2-5|few
TGTGCCAGCAGCCCGAGGACAGGGGTTATACAAGAGACCCAGTACTTC
CASSPRTGVIQETQYF
>TRBV28|TRBD2|TRBJ2-7|few
TGTGCCAGCAGTTCAGCGGGACCCCTCTACGAGCAGTACTTC
CASSSAGPLYEQYF
>TRBV18|NA|TRBJ2-1|NA
TGTGCCAGCTACATAACCGGGACGACAAGATACAATGAGCAGTTCTTC
CASYITGTTRYNEQFF
>TRBV9|NA|TRBJ2-1|NA
TGTGCCAGCAGCGCTAAGGGATATGAGCAGTTCTTC
CASSAKGYEQFF
>TRBV10-2|NA|TRBJ2-5|few
TGCGCCAGCAGCCCCATGACAAGGGAGCAGCAAGAGACCCAGTACTTC
CASSPMTREQQETQYF
>TRBV7-6|NA|TRBJ2-7|NA
TGTGCCAGCAGCTTCAGCGCAGGGTCTTACGAGCAGTACTTC
CASSFSAGSYEQYF
>TRBV29-1|NA|TRBJ2-5|few
TGCAGCGTGGGGGGACAAGAGACCCAGTACTTC
CSVGGQETQYF
>TRBV2|NA|TRBJ2-1|few
TGTGCCAGCAGTGAAGCGCTGGGCAGTTACTCCTACAATGAGCAGTTCTTC
CASSEALGSYSYNEQFF
>TRBV25-1|TRBD2|TRBJ2-7|NA
TGTGCCAGCAGTGGACGGACTAGCGGAGCAAAGTACTTC
CASSGRTSGAKYF
>TRBV4-3|NA|TRBJ2-2|few
TGCGCCAGCAGCCAAGATTCGGCTAGATCCACCGGGGAGCTGTTTTTT
CASSQDSARSTGELFF
>TRBV18|NA|TRBJ2-1|NA
TGTGCCAGCTCACCCCCAAGCCCTCGCAGCTCCGATGAGCAGTTCTTC
CASSPPSPRSSDEQFF
>TRBV6-1|NA|TRBJ1-1|NA
TGTGCCAGCAGTGGGGGGAACACTGAAGCTTTCTTT
CASSGGNTEAFF
>TRBV27|TRBD2|TRBJ2-1|NA
TGTGCCAGCCGCCCTTTGGGGACTAGCGGGAAGGATGAGCAGTTCTTC
CASRPLGTSGKDEQFF
>TRBV4-3|TRBD1|TRBJ1-4|NA
TGCGCCAGCAGCAAAATCGGGACAGGGGATGAAAAACTGTTTTTT
CASSKIGTGDEKLFF
>TRBV6-5|NA|TRBJ1-2|few
TGTGCCAGCAGTTCCAGCAGCTTGCGAGGCTACACCTTC
CASSSSSLRGYTF
>TRBV29-1|NA|TRBJ2-7|NA
TGCAGCGCTGACCCCCCCCACCACTACGAGCAGTACTTC
CSADPPHHYEQYF
>TRBV20-1|NA|TRBJ1-1|NA
TGCAGACCACCGGTGAACACTGAAGCTTTCTTT
CRPPVNTEAFF
>TRBV18|TRBD2|TRBJ2-7|NA
TGTGCCAGCTCACCGAGCGGGAGCCCCTACGAGCAGTACTTC
CASSPSGSPYEQYF
>TRBV7-2|TRBD1|TRBJ2-7|NA
TGTGCCAGCAGCGAACAGGGGCTCGAGCAGTACTTC
CASSEQGLEQYF
>TRBV11-1|TRBD2|TRBJ2-3|NA
TGTGCCAGCAGCTTGGGACCGCCTCGGGGGGCGCAGTATTTT
CASSLGPPRGAQYF